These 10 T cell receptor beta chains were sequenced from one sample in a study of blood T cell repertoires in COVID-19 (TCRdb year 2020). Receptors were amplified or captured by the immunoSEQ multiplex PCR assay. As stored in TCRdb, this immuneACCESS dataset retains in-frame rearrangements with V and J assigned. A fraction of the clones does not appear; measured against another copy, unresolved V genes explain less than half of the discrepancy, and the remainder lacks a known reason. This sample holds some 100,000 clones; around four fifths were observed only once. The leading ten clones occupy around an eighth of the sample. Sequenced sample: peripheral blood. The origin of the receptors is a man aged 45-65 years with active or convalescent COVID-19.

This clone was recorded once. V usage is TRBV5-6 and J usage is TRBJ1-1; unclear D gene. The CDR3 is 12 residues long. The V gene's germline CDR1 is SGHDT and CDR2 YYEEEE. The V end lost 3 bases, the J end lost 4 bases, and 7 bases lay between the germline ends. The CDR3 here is CASSYSSTEAFF. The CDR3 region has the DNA TGTGCCAGCAGCTACTCGTCCACTGAAGCTTTCTTT.

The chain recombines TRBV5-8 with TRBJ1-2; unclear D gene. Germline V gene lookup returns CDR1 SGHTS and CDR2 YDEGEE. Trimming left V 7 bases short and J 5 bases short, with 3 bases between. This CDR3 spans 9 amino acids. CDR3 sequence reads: CASPYGYTF. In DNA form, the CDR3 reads TGTGCCAGCCCGTATGGCTACACCTTC. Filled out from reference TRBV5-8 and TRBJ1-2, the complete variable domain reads EAGVTQSPTHLIKTRGQQATLRCSPISGHTSVYWYQQALGLGLQFLLWYDEGEERNRGNFPPRFSGRQFPNYSSELNVNALELEDSALYLCASPYGYTFGSGTRLTVV.

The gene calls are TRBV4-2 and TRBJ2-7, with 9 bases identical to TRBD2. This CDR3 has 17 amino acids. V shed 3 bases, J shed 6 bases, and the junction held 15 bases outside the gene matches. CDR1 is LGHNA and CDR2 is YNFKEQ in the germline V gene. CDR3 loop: CASSQPTPVAGAGEQYF. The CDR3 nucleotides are TGTGCCAGCAGCCAGCCAACCCCTGTAGCGGGGGCCGGCGAGCAGTACTTC.

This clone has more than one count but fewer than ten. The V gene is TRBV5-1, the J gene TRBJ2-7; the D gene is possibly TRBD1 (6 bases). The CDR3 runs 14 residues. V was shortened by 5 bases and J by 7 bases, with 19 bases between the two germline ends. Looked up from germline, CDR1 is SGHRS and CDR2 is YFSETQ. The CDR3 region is CASSDDRPPGEQYF. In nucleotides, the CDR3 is TGCGCCAGCAGTGACGACAGGCCCCCTGGGGAGCAGTACTTC. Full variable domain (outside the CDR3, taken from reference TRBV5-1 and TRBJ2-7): KAGVTQTPRYLIKTRGQQVTLSCSPISGHRSVSWYQQTPGQGLQFLFEYFSETQRNKGNFPGRFSGRQFSNSRSEMNVSTLELGDSALYLCASSDDRPPGEQYFGPGTRLTVT.

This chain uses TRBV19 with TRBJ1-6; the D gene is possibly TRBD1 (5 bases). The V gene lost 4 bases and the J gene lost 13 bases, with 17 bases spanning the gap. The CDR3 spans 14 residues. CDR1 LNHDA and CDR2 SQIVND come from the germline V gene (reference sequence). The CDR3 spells CASSKQRPQGPLHF. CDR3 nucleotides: TGTGCCAGTAGTAAACAAAGGCCCCAGGGCCCCCTCCACTTT.

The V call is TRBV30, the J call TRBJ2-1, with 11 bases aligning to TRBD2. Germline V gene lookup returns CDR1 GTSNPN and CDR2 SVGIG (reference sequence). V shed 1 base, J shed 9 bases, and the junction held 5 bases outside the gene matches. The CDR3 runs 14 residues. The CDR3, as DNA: TGTGCCTGGAGTGGACTAGCGGGATATGGTGAGCAGTTCTTC. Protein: CAWSGLAGYGEQFF.

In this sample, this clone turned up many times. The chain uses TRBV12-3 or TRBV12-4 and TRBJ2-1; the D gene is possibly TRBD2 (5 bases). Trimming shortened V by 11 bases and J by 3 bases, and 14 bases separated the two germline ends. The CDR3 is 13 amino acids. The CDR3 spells CASGGSNYNEQFF. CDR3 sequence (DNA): TGTGCCTCCGGAGGTTCGAACTACAATGAGCAGTTCTTC.

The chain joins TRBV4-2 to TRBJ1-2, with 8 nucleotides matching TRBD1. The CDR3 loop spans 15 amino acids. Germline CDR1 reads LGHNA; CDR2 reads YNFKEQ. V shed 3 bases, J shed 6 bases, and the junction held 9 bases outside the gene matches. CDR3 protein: CASSQGWEQGDGYTF. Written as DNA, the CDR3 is TGTGCCAGCAGCCAGGGGTGGGAACAGGGGGATGGCTACACCTTC.

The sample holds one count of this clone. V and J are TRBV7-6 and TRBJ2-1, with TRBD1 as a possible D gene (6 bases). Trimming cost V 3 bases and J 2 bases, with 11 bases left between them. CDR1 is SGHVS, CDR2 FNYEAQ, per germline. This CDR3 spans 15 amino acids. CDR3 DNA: TGTGCCAGCAGCTTCAACCAGGGGCCCTACAATGAGCAGTTCTTC. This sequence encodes CASSFNQGPYNEQFF.

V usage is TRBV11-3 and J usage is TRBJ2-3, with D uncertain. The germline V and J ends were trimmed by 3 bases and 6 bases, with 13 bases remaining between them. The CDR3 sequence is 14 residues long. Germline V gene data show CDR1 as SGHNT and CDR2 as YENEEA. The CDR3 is CASSFQALEDTQYF. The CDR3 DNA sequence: TGTGCCAGCAGCTTTCAAGCCTTGGAGGATACGCAGTATTTT.